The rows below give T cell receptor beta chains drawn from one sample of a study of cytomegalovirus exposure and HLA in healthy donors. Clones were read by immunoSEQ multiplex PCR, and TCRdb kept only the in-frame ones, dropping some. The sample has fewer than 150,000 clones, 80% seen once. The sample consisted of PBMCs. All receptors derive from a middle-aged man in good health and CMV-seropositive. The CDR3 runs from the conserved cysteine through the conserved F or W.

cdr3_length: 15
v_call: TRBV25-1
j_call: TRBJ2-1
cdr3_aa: CASSERESGYNEQFF

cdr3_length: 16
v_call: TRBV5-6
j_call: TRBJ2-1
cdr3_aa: CASSYGGPRSYNEQFF

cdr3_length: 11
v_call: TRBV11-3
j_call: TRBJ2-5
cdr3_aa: CASSSLGAQYF

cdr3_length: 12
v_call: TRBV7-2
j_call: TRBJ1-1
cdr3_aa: CASSSSSLRAFF

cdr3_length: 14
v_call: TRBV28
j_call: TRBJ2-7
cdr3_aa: CASTVDRLSYEQYF

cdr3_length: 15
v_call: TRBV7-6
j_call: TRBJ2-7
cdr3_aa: CASSLDRDRTYEQYF

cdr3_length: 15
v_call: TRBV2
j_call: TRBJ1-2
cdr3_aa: CASSEALGGAYGYTF

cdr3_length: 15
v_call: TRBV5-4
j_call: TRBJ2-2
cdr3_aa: CASSRDFSNTGELFF

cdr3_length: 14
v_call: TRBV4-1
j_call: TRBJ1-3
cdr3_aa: CASSQVNSGNTIYF

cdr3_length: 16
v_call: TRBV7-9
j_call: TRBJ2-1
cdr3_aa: CASSPLVAGIYNEQFF

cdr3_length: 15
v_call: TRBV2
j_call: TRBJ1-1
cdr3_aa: CASSVIQGASTEAFF

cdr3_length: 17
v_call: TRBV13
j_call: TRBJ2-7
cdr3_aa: CASSSGLASMFSYEQYF

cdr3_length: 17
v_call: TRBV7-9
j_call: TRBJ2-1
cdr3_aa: CASSLDLTRSSYNEQFF

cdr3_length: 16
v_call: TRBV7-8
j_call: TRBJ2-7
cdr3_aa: CASSSLLAGLSYEQYF

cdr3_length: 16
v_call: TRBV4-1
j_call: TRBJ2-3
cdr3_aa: CASSQRQGASTDTQYF

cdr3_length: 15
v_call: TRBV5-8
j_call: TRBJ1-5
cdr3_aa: CASSSGQGAKQPQHF